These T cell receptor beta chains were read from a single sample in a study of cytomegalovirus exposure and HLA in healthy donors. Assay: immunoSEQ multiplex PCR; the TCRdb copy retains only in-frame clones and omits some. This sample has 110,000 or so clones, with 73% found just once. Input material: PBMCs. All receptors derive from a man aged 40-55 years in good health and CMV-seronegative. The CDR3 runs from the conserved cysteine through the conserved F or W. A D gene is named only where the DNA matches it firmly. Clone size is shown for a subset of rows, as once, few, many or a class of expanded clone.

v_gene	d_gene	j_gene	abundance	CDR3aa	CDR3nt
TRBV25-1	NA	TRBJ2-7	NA	CAVEGSYEQYF	TGTGCGGTGGAGGGCTCCTACGAGCAGTACTTC
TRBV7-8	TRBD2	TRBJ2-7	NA	CASSLAFGTSGNSYEQYF	TGTGCCAGCAGCTTAGCGTTCGGGACTAGCGGGAACTCCTACGAGCAGTACTTC
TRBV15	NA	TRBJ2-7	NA	CATSRDIYLPLQGAYEQYF	TGTGCCACCAGCAGAGATATTTATCTCCCTCTACAGGGAGCCTACGAGCAGTACTTC
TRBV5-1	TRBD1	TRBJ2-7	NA	CASSLNRGQLWEQYF	TGCGCCAGCAGTCTCAACAGGGGGCAGCTTTGGGAGCAGTACTTC
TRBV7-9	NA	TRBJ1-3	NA	CASIQEAAGNTIYF	TGTGCCAGCATCCAGGAAGCTGCTGGAAACACCATATATTTT
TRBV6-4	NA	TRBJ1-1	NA	CASSINTGTPVGEAFF	TGTGCCAGCAGTATCAACACCGGGACACCTGTTGGTGAAGCTTTCTTT
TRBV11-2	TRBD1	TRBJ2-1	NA	CASILEGAGNEQFF	TGTGCCAGCATTCTCGAGGGGGCCGGCAATGAGCAGTTCTTC
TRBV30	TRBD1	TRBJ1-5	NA	CAWSVAGTGNQPQHF	TGTGCCTGGAGTGTAGCAGGGACAGGCAATCAGCCCCAGCATTTT
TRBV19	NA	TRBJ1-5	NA	CASSPTGNQPQHF	TGTGCCAGCTCTCCCACGGGGAATCAGCCCCAGCATTTT
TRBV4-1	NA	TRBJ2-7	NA	CASSQVPGQYYEQYF	TGCGCCAGCAGCCAAGTCCCGGGACAATACTACGAGCAGTACTTC
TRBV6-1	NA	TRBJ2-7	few	CASSEEEGGAYEQYF	TGTGCCAGCAGTGAAGAGGAGGGGGGGGCCTACGAGCAGTACTTC
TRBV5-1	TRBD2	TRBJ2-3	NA	CASSSSTSGSAGDTQYF	TGCGCCAGCAGCTCTAGTACTAGCGGCTCGGCCGGAGATACGCAGTATTTT
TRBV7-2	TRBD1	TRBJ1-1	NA	CASSLVGGWTGLNTEAFF	TGTGCCAGCAGCTTAGTGGGAGGATGGACAGGGTTAAACACTGAAGCTTTCTTT
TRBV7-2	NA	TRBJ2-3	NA	CASSLRQNTDTQYF	TGTGCCAGCAGCTTGCGACAGAACACAGATACGCAGTATTTT
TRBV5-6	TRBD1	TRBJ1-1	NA	CASSGTGGNTEAFF	TGTGCCAGCAGCGGCACAGGGGGGAACACTGAAGCTTTCTTT
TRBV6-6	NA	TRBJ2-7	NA	CASSRTGQGEQYF	TGTGCCAGCAGCAGAACAGGGCAGGGCGAGCAGTACTTC
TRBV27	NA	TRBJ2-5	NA	CASRQNQETQYF	TGTGCCAGCAGGCAGAACCAAGAGACCCAGTACTTC
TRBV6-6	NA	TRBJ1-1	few	CASSLWGESSNTEAFF	TGTGCCAGCAGCCTTTGGGGGGAATCCTCGAACACTGAAGCTTTCTTT
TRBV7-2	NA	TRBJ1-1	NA	CASSLAANTEAFF	TGTGCCAGCAGCTTAGCGGCAAACACTGAAGCTTTCTTT
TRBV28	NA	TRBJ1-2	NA	CASSLSDRYNGYTF	TGTGCCAGCAGTTTGAGCGACAGGTATAATGGCTACACCTTC
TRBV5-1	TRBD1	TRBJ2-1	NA	CASSLEGTGLGEQFF	TGCGCCAGCAGCTTGGAAGGGACAGGGCTTGGTGAGCAGTTCTTC
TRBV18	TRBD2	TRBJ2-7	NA	CASSFYSGLAGSPYEQYF	TGTGCCAGCTCATTCTATTCGGGACTAGCGGGGTCCCCCTACGAGCAGTACTTC
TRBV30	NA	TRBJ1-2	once	CAWSGGGWGGYTF	TGTGCCTGGAGTGGAGGAGGATGGGGTGGCTACACCTTC
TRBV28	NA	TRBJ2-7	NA	CASSTTAIPYEQYF	TGTGCCAGCAGTACCACAGCTATACCCTACGAGCAGTACTTC
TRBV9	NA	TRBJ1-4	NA	CASSGGSTEPNEKLFF	TGTGCCAGCAGTGGCGGATCGACAGAACCTAATGAAAAACTGTTTTTT
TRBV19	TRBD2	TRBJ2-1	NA	CASSMTSGGLNEQFF	TGTGCCAGTAGTATGACTAGCGGGGGGCTGAATGAGCAGTTCTTC
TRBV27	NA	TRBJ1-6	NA	CASSLSTVSNSPLHF	TGTGCCAGCAGTTTATCGACAGTTTCAAATTCACCCCTCCACTTT
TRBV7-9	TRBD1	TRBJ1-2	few	CASSAKQGAGYTF	TGTGCCAGCAGCGCGAAACAGGGGGCGGGCTACACCTTC
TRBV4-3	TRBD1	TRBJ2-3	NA	CASSQGQGSTDTQYF	TGCGCCAGCAGCCAAGGACAGGGGAGCACAGATACGCAGTATTTT
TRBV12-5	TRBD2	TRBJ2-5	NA	CASGPRLAGGPETQYF	TGTGCTAGTGGTCCGAGACTAGCGGGGGGGCCTGAGACCCAGTACTTC
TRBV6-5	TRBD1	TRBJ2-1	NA	CASSYTSGTGYEQFF	TGTGCCAGCAGTTACACCTCCGGGACAGGTTATGAGCAGTTCTTC
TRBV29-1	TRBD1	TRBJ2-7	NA	CSVAGGSLYEQYF	TGCAGCGTTGCAGGGGGATCGTTATACGAGCAGTACTTC
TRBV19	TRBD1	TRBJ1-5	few	CASNPGGYSNQPQHF	TGTGCCAGTAATCCAGGGGGATATAGCAATCAGCCCCAGCATTTT
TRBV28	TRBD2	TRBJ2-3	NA	CASSHGLAGGLITDTQYF	TGTGCCAGCAGCCACGGACTAGCGGGGGGTCTAATCACAGATACGCAGTATTTT
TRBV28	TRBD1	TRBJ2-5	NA	CASSTALGGQIETQYF	TGTGCCAGCAGTACCGCCTTAGGGGGCCAGATAGAGACCCAGTACTTC
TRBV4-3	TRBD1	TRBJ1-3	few	CASSQVGTDSGNTIYF	TGCGCCAGCAGCCAAGTGGGGACAGACTCTGGAAACACCATATATTTT
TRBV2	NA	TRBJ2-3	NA	CASSDFGGVSPDTQYF	TGTGCCAGCAGTGACTTCGGAGGTGTTAGCCCAGATACGCAGTATTTT
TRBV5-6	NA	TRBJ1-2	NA	CASSLGREDGYTF	TGTGCCAGCAGCTTGGGCAGGGAGGATGGCTACACCTTC
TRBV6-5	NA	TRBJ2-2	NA	CASRRIEVTGELFF	TGTGCCAGCCGTAGAATCGAGGTCACCGGGGAGCTGTTTTTT
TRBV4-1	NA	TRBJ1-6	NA	CASSQVLGAGSPLHF	TGCGCCAGCAGCCAAGTATTAGGGGCCGGTTCACCCCTCCACTTT
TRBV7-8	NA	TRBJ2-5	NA	CASSPSGETQYF	TGTGCCAGCAGCCCCAGCGGGGAGACCCAGTACTTC